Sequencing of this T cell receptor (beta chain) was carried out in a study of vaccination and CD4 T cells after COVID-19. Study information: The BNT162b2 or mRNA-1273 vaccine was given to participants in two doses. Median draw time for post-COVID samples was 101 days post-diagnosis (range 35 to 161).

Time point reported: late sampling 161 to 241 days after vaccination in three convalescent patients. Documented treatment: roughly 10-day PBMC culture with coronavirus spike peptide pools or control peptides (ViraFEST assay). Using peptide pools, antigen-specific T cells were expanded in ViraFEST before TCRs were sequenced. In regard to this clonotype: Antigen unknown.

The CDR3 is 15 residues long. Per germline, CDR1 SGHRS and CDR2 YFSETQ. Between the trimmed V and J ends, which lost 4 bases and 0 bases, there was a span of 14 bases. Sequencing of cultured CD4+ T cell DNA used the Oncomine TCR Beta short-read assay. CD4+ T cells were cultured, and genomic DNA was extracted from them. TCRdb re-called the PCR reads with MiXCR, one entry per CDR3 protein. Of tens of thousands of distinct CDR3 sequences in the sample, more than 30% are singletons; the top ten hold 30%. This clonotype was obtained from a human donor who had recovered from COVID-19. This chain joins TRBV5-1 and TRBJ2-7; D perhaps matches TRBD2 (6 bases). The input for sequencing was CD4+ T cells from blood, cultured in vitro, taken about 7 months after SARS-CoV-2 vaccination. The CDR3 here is CASSQTGLSSYEQYF. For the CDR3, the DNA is TGCGCCAGCAGCCAGACTGGACTAAGCTCCTACGAGCAGTACTTC.